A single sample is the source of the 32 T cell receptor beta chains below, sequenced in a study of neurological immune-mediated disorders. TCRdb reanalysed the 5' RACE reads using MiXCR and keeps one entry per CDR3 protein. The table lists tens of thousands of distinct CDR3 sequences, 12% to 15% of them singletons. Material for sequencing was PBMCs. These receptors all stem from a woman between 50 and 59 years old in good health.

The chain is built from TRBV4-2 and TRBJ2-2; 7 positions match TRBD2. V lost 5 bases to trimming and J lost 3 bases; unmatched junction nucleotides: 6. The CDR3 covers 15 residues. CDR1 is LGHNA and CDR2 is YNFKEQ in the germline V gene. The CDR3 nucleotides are TGTGCCAGCAGCTCAAGGACTAGTGACACCGGGGAGCTGTTTTTT. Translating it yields CASSSRTSDTGELFF.

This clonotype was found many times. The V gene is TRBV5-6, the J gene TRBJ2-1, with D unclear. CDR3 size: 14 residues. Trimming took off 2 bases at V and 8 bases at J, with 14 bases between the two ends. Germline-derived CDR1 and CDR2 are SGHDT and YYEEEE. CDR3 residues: CASSFGLGSHEQFF. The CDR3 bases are TGTGCCAGCAGCTTTGGATTGGGATCGCATGAGCAGTTCTTC.

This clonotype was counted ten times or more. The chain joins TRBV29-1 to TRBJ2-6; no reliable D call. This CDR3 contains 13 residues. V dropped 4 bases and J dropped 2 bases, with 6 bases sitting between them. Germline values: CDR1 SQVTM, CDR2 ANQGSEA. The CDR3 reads CSVAAAGANVLTF. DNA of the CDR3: TGCAGCGTTGCTGCTGCTGGGGCCAACGTCCTGACTTTC.

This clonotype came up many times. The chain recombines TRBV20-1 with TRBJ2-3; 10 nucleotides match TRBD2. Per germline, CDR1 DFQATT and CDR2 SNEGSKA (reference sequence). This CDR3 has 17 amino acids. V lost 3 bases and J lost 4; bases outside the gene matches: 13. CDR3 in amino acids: CSARSASGSVSPDTQYF. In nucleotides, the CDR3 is TGCAGTGCTAGGTCGGCTAGCGGGAGTGTCTCCCCAGATACGCAGTATTTT.

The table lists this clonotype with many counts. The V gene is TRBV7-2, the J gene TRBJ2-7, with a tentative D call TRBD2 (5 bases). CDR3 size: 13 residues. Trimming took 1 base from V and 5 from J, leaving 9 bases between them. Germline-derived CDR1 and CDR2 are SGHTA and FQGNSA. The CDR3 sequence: CASSLEAENEQYF. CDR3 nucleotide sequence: TGTGCCAGCAGCTTAGAAGCGGAGAACGAGCAGTACTTC.

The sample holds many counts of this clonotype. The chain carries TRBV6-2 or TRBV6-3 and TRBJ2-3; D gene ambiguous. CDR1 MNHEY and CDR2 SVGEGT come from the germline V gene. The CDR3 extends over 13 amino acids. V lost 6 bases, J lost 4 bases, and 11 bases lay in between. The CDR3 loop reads CASRIGRADTQYF. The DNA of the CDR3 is TGTGCCAGCAGAATCGGACGTGCAGATACGCAGTATTTT.

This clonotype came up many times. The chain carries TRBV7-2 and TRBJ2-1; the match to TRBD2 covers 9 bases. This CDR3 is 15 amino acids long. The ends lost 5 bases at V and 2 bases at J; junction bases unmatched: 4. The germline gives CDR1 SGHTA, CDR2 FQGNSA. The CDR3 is CASSPGTSTYNEQFF. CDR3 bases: TGTGCCAGCAGCCCAGGGACTAGCACCTACAATGAGCAGTTCTTC.

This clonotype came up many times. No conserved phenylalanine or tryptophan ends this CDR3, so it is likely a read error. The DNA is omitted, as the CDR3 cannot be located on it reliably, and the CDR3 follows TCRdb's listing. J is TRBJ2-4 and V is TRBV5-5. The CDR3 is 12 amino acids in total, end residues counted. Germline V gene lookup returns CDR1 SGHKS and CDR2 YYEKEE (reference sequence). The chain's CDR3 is CASSLEVGSRKA.

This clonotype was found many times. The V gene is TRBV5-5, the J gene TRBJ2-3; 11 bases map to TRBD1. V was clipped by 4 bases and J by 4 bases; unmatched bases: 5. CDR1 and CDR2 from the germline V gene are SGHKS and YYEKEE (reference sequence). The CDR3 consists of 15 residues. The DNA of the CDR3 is TGTGCCAGCAGCATCCGGACAGGGGGCTCAGATACGCAGTATTTT. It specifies CASSIRTGGSDTQYF.

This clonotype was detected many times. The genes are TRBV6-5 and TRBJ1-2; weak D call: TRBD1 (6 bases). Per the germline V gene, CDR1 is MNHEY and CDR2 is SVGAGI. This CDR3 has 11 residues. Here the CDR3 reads CPTGSFFGYTF. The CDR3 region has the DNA TGTCCCACAGGGAGCTTCTTTGGCTACACCTTC.

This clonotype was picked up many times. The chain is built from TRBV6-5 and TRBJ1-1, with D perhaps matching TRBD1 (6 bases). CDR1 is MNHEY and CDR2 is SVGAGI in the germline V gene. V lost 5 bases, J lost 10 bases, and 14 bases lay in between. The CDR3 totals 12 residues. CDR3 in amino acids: CASSEIQGLAFF. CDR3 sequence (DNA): TGTGCCAGCAGTGAAATACAGGGATTAGCTTTCTTT.

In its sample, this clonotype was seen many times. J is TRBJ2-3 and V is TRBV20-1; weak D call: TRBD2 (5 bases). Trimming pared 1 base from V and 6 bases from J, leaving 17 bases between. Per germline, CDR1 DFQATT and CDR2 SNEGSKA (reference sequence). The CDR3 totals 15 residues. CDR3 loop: CSARVLGTSRDTQYF. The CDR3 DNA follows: TGCAGTGCTAGAGTGCTCGGCACTAGTCGTGATACGCAGTATTTT.

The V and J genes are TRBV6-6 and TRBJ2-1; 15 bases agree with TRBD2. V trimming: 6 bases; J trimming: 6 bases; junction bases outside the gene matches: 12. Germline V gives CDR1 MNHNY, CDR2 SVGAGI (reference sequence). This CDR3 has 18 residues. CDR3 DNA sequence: TGTGCCAGCAGGCCTGGGACTAGCGGGAGGCCGACGATCAATGAGCAGTTCTTC. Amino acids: CASRPGTSGRPTINEQFF.

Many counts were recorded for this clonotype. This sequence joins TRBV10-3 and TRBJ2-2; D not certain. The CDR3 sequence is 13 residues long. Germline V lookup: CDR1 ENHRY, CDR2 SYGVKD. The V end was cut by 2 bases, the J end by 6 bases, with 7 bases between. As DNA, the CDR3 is TGTGCCATCAGTGAGAGTCTCCCCGGGGAGCTGTTTTTT. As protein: CAISESLPGELFF.

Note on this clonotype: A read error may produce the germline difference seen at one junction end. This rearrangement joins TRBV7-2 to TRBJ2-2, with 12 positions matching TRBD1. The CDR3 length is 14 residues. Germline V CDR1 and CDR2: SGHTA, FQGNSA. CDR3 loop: CASWDRGRGGEPFF. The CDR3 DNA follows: TGTGCCAGCTGGGACAGGGGGCGCGGCGGGGAGCCGTTTTTT.

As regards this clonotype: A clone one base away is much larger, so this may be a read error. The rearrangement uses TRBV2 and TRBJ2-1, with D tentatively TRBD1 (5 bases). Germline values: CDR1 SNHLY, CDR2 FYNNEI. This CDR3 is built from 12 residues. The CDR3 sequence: CASSYRSHEEFF. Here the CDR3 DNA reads TGTGCCAGCAGTTACAGGTCCCATGAGGAGTTCTTC.

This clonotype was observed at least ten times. CDR3 nucleotides: TGCGCCAGCAGCGATTCAGCTAGCGCGGCATCCTACAATGAGCAGTTCTTC. The encoded protein is CASSDSASAASYNEQFF. This chain connects TRBV5-1 to TRBJ2-1; TRBD2 is a possible D gene (6 bases). Trimming took off 4 bases at V and 1 base at J, with 18 bases between the two ends. The CDR3 has 17 amino acids. Germline CDR1 reads SGHRS; CDR2 reads YFSETQ.

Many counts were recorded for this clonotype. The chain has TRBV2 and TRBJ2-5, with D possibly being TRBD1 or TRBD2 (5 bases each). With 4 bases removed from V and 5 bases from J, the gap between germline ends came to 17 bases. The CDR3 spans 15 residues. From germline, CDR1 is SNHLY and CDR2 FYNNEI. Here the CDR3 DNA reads TGTGCCAGCAGTGGAGGGGCAGGGCGACGGGAGACCCAGTACTTC. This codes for CASSGGAGRRETQYF.

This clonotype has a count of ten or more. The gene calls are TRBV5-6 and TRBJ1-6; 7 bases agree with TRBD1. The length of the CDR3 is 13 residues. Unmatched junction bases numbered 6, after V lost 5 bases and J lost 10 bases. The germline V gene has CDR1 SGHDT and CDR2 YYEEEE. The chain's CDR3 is CASRDRQGSPLHF. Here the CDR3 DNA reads TGTGCCAGCAGGGACAGGCAGGGGTCACCCCTCCACTTT. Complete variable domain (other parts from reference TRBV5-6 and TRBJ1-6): DAGVTQSPTHLIKTRGQQVTLRCSPKSGHDTVSWYQQALGQGPQFIFQYYEEEERQRGNFPDRFSGHQFPNYSSELNVNALLLGDSALYLCASRDRQGSPLHFGNGTRLTVT.

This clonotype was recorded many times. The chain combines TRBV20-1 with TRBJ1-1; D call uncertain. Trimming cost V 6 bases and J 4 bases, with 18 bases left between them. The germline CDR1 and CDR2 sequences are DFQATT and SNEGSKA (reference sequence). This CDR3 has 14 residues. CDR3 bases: TGCAGTGCGGTACAATACGGGGTGGGCACTGAAGCTTTCTTT. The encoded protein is CSAVQYGVGTEAFF.

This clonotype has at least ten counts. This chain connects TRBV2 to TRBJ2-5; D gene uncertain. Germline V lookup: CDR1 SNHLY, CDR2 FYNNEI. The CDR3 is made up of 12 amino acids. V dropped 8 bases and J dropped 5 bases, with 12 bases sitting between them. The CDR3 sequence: CASRALSETQYF. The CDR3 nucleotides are TGTGCCAGCCGGGCGCTATCGGAGACCCAGTACTTC.

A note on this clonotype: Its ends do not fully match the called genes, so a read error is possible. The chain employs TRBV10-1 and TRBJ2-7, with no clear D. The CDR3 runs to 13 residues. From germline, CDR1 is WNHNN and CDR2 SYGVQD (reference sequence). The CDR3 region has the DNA TGCGCCAGCAGTTTGGGCGGACCCTACGAGCAGTGCTTC. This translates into CASSLGGPYEQCF.

In DNA form, the CDR3 reads TGCAGTGCTAGACACACCCAGGGTACGCAGTATTTT. Residues: CSARHTQGTQYF. V gene TRBV20-1 combines with J gene TRBJ2-3, with TRBD1 as a possible D gene (5 bases). V shed 2 bases and J shed 8 bases, with 11 bases lying between them. In germline, CDR1 is DFQATT, CDR2 SNEGSKA (reference sequence). There are 12 residues in the CDR3.

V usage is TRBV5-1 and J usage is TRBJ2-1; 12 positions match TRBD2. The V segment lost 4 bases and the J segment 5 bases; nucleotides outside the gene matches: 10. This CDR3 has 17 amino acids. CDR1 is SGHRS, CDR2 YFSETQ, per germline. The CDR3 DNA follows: TGCGCCAGCAGCCTGAGGGCACGGACTAGCGGGGACAATGAGCAGTTCTTC. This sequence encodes CASSLRARTSGDNEQFF.

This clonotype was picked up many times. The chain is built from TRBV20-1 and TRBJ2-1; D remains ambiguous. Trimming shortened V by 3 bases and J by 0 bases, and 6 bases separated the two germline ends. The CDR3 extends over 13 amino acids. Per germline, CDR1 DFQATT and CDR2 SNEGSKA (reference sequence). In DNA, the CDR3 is TGCAGTGCTAGCCCTAGCTCCTACAATGAGCAGTTCTTC. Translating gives CSASPSSYNEQFF.

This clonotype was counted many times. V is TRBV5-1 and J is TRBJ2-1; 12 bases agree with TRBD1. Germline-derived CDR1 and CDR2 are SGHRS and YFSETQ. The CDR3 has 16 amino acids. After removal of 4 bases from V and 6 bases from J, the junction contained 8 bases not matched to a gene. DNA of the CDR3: TGCGCCAGCAGCATTGAACCGGGACAGGGGGCCAATGAGCAGTTCTTC. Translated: CASSIEPGQGANEQFF.

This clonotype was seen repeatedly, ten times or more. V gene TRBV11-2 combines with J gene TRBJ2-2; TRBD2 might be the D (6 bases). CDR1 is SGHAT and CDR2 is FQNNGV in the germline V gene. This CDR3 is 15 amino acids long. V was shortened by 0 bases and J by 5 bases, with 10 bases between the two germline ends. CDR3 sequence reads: CASSLDGRETGELFF. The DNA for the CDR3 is TGTGCCAGCAGCTTAGACGGGAGAGAGACCGGGGAGCTGTTTTTT.

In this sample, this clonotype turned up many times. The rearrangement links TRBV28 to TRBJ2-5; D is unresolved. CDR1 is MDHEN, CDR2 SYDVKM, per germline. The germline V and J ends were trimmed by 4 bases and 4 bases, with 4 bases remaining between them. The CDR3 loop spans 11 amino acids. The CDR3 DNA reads TGTGCCAGCAGTTCCACAGAGACCCAGTACTTC. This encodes CASSSTETQYF.

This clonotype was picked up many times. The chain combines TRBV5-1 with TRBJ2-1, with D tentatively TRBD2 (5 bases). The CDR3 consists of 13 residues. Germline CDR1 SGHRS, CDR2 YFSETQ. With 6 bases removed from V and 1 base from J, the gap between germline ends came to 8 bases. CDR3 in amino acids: CASNGVSYNEQFF. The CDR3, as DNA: TGCGCCAGCAACGGGGTATCCTACAATGAGCAGTTCTTC.

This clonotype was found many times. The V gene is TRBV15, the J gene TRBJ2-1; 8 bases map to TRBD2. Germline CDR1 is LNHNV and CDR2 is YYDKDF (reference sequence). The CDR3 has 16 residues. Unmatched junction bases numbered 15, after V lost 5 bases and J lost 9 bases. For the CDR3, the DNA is TGTGCCACCAGCGCCGGGCGGGGGGCGCAGGTTGTTGAGCAGTTCTTC. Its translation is CATSAGRGAQVVEQFF.

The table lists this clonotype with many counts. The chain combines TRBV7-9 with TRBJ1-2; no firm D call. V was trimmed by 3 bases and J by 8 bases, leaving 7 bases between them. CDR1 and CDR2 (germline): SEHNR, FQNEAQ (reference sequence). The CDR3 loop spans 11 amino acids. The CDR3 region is CASSLDWGYTF. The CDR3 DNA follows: TGTGCCAGCAGCTTGGACTGGGGCTACACCTTC.

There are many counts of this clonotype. CDR3 protein: CASSLTSGSLVHEQYF. The CDR3 DNA is TGCGCCAGCAGCTTAACTAGCGGGAGCTTAGTCCACGAGCAGTACTTC. The chain couples TRBV5-1 to TRBJ2-7; TRBD2 agrees at 11 bases. The junction had 9 bases not matched to a gene; V was cut back by 2 bases and J by 5 bases. In germline, CDR1 is SGHRS, CDR2 YFSETQ. The CDR3 loop spans 16 amino acids.